Given below is one T cell receptor beta chain in context. Antigen specificity is unknown. TCRdb keeps only in-frame clones here, not all; method: immunoSEQ multiplex PCR. The sample includes about 360,000 clones, 80% to 90% seen only once; the top ten take roughly 0.8%. Trimming stripped 2 bases from V and 2 bases from J, with 10 bases between. CDR3 size: 14 residues. Germline CDR1 and CDR2: SGHRS and YFSETQ. The data originate from a study of cytomegalovirus exposure and HLA in healthy donors. Study results and caveats: Reported results showed that the classifier diagnosed cytomegalovirus status with high specificity and sensitivity. There were under 200 TCR beta chains listed as cytomegalovirus-associated.

The rearrangement uses TRBV5-1 and TRBJ1-2, with a weak D call TRBD1 (6 bases). What was sequenced was PBMCs. The receptor's source is a young woman in good health and CMV-seronegative. CDR3 DNA sequence: TGCGCCAGCAGCTTTACACAGGGAAACTATGGCTACACCTTC. Translating it yields CASSFTQGNYGYTF. The whole variable domain, filled in from reference TRBV5-1 and TRBJ1-2, reads KAGVTQTPRYLIKTRGQQVTLSCSPISGHRSVSWYQQTPGQGLQFLFEYFSETQRNKGNFPGRFSGRQFSNSRSEMNVSTLELGDSALYLCASSFTQGNYGYTFGSGTRLTVV.